Listed below are T cell receptor beta chains from one sample, sequenced in a study of response to subunit inactivated influenza vaccine. TCRdb recomputed calls from the RT-PCR reads with MiXCR, one row per CDR3 protein. This sample yields roughly 460,000 distinct CDR3 sequences, of which 9.5% to 12% are seen a single time; approximately 12% belongs to the top ten. The specimen was PBMCs from blood, collected roughly 47 days after vaccination. These receptors originate from a man between 50 and 59 years old who received an inactivated influenza vaccine. Both conserved end residues are trimmed from each CDR3. Fields, in order: J gene, V gene, clone size, CDR3 protein. The size of a clone is reported for some rows only, either as once, few or many, or as a class for expanded clones.

>TRBJ2-7|TRBV7-9|.
ASSPDGQRGEQY
>TRBJ2-2|TRBV20-1|many
SARGTGGYFNTGELF
>TRBJ2-5|TRBV15|.
ATSRDPDQEIQY
>TRBJ1-1|TRBV2|.
ASRRGVTEAF
>TRBJ2-3|TRBV4-3|few
ASSQGLAGRTDTQY
>TRBJ2-5|TRBV7-9|few
ASSLERGLHLVETQY
>TRBJ2-2|TRBV3-1|few
ASRGSSSGELF
>TRBJ2-7|TRBV6-1|many
ASSRVRQGAGEQY
>TRBJ2-7|TRBV11-2|.
ASNLGQGTWEQY
>TRBJ2-3|TRBV6-6|few
ASSPTVADTQY
>TRBJ2-3|TRBV29-1|.
SAQGAFTDTQY
>TRBJ1-6|TRBV5-1|.
ASSTGTVNSPLH
>TRBJ2-7|TRBV7-9|many
ASSGGTSGSNEQY
>TRBJ2-3|TRBV5-1|many
ASSPVVRRSGHTDTQY
>TRBJ2-5|TRBV7-9|.
ATDPGQGVETQY
>TRBJ1-1|TRBV6-1|many
ASSKTGAVTEAF
>TRBJ2-7|TRBV7-2|.
ASSLGSGVGYEQY
>TRBJ1-2|TRBV12-3/TRBV12-4|few
ASSLGPQGGGGYT
>TRBJ2-7|TRBV12-3/TRBV12-4|few
ASIQSPGAEQY
>TRBJ2-1|TRBV4-1|few
ASSMGQSSYNEQF
>TRBJ2-7|TRBV15|few
ATSREGGLYYEQY
>TRBJ1-2|TRBV12-3/TRBV12-4|.
ASSHFKGYIQGYGYT
>TRBJ2-7|TRBV6-1|.
ASSEWGQGYEQY
>TRBJ2-1|TRBV20-1|many
SASRQGSLNEQF
>TRBJ2-3|TRBV9|many
ASSVGRSVISTDTQY
>TRBJ1-6|TRBV10-3|.
AISRDGGNPLH
>TRBJ2-1|TRBV5-4|.
ASSPAGGSSYNEQF
>TRBJ2-1|TRBV4-3|many
ASSQEGLAGKGNEQF